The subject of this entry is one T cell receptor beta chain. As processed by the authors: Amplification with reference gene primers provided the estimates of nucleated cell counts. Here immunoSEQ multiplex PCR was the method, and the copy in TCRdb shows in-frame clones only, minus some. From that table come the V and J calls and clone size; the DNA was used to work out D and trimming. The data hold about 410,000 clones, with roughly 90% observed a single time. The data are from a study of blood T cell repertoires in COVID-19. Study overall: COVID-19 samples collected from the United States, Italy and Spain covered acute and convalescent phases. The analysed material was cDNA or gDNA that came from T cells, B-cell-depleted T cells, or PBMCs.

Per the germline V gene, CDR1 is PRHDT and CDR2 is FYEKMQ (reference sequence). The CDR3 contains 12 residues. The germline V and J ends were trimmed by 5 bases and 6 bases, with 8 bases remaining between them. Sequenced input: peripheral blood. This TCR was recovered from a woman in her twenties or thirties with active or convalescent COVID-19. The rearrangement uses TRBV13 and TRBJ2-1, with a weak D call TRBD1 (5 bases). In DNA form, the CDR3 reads TGTGCCAGCAGCGATAGGGGCAATGAGCAGTTCTTC. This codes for CASSDRGNEQFF.